The T cell receptor beta chain under discussion was sequenced for a study of T cells after yellow fever vaccination. Study-wide points: Post-booster repertoires again held most primary-vaccination clones (roughly 95% CD4, about 88% CD8). Abundant clonotypes from the bulk population could get into FACS-sorted repertoires as contaminants.

For TCR, cDNA came from 5'RACE template switching, which added a universal primer site and UMIs. Via MiXCR, TCRdb re-called the 5' RACE reads, giving one row per CDR3 protein. Of a few hundred thousand distinct CDR3 sequences detected, approximately 5.2% appear once; the ten largest clones hold around 3.5%. This CDR3 is built from 14 residues. The germline CDR1 and CDR2 sequences are SGHTA and FQGNSA. V was cut by 5 bases and J by 3 bases, with 10 bases left in between. Of note for this clonotype: As yet, its antigen is unknown.

The genes are TRBV7-2 and TRBJ2-2; D remains unclear. This specimen was CD4+ T cells sorted from PBMCs, taken on the day of the yellow fever booster vaccination. The sequence was obtained from a young man who received the YFV17D yellow fever vaccine. The CDR3 protein is CASSRQADTGELFF. The DNA of the CDR3 is TGTGCCAGCAGCAGGCAGGCGGACACCGGGGAGCTGTTTTTT.